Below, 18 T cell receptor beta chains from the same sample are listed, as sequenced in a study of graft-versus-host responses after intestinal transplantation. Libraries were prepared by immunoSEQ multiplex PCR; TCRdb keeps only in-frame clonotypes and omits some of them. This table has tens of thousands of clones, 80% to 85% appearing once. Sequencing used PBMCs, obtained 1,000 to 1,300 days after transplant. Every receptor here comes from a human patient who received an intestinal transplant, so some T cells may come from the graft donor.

The CDR3 spells CASSPDKAVGGYTF. The CDR3 bases are TGTGCCAGCAGCCCAGATAAGGCGGTTGGTGGCTACACCTTC. The rearrangement joins TRBV5-4 to TRBJ1-2; no definite D call. There are 14 residues in the CDR3. Per the germline V gene, CDR1 is SGHNT and CDR2 is YYREEE (reference sequence). The V end was cut by 4 bases, the J end by 7 bases, with 17 bases between.

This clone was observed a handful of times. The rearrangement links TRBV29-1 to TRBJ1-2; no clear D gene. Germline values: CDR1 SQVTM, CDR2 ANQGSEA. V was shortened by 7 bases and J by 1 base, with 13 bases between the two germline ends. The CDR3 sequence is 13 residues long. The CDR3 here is CSAGEGSNYGYTF. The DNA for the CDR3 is TGCAGCGCTGGTGAAGGCAGTAACTATGGCTACACCTTC.

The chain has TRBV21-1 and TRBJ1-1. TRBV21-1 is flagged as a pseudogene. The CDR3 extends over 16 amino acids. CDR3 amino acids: CASSKNSGGGGTEAFF. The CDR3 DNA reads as TGTGCCAGCAGCAAAAATTCGGGGGGCGGCGGCACTGAAGCTTTCTTT.

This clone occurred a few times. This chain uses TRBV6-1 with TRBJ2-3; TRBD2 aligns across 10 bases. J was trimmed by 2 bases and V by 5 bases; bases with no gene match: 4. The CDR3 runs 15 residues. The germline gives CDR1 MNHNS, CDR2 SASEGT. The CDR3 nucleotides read TGTGCCAGCAGTAGCGGGGGGGCCTTCACAGATACGCAGTATTTT. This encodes CASSSGGAFTDTQYF.

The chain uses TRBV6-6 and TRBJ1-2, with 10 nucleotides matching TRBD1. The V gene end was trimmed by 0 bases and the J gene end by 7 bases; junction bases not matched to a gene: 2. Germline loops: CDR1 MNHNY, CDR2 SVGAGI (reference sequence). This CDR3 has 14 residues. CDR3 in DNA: TGTGCCAGCAGTTACTCGACAGGGGGCATTGGCTACACCTTC. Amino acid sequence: CASSYSTGGIGYTF.

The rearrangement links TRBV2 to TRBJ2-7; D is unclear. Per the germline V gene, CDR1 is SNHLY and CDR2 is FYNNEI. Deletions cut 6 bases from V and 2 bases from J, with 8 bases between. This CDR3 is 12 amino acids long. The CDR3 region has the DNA TGTGCCAGCAGGGACCTCACCTACGAGCAGTACTTC. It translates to CASRDLTYEQYF. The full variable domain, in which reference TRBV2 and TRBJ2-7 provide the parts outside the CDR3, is EPEVTQTPSHQVTQMGQEVILRCVPISNHLYFYWYRQILGQKVEFLVSFYNNEISEKSEIFDDQFSVERPDGSNFTLKIRSTKLEDSAMYFCASRDLTYEQYFGPGTRLTVT.

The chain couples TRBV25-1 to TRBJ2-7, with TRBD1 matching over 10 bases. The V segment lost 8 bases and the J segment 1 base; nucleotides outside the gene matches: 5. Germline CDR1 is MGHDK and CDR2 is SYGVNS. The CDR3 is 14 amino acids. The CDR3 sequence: CASRGQGGSYEQYF. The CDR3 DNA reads TGTGCCAGCCGAGGACAGGGGGGGTCCTACGAGCAGTACTTC.

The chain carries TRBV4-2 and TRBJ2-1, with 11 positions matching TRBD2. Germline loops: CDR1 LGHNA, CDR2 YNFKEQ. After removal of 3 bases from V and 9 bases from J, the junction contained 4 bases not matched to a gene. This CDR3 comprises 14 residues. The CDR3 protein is CASSHSGREAEQFF. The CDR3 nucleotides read TGTGCCAGCAGCCATAGCGGGAGGGAGGCTGAGCAGTTCTTC.

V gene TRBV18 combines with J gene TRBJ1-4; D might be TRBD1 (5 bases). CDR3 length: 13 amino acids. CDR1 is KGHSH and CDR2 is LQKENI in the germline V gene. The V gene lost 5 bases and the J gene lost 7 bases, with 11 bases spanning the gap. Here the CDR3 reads CASSGDRIEKLFF. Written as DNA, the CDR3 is TGTGCCAGCTCAGGAGACAGAATTGAAAAACTGTTTTTT.

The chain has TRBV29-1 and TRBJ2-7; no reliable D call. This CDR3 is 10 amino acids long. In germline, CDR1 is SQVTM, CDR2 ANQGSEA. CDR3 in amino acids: CRDAAPEQYF. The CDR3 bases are TGCAGGGACGCAGCCCCAGAGCAGTACTTC.

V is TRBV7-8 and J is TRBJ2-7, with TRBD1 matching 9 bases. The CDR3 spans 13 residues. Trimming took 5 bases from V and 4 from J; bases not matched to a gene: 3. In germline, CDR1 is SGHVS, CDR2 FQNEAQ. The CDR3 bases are TGTGCCAGCAGCGTTGGACAGGGGTACGAGCAGTACTTC. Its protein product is CASSVGQGYEQYF.

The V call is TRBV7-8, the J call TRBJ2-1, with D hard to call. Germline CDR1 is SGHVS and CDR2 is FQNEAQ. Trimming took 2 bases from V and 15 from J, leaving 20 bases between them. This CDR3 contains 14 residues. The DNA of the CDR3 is TGTGCCAGCAGCTTATTGAGAGAAGGGTTACCTCCGTTCTTC. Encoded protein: CASSLLREGLPPFF.

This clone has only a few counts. Written as DNA, the CDR3 is TGTGCCAGCAGTGAAGGGCTGAACACCGGGGAGCTGTTTTTT. Its protein is CASSEGLNTGELFF. The chain has TRBV6-4 and TRBJ2-2; D not resolved. The V gene's germline CDR1 is MRHNA and CDR2 SNTAGT. The CDR3 is 14 amino acids. V was clipped by 3 bases and J by 1 base, with 6 bases between them.

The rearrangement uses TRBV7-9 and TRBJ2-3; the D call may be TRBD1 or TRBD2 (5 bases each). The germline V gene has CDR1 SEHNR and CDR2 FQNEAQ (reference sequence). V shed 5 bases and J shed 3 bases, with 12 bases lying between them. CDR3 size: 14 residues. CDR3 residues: CASSPERGTDTQYF. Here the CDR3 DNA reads TGTGCCAGCAGCCCCGAGAGGGGAACAGATACGCAGTATTTT.

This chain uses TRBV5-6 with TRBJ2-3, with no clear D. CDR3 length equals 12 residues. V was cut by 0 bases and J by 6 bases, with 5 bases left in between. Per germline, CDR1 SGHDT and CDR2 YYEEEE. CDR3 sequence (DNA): TGTGCCAGCAGCTTGGTTCTGGATACGCAGTATTTT. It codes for CASSLVLDTQYF.

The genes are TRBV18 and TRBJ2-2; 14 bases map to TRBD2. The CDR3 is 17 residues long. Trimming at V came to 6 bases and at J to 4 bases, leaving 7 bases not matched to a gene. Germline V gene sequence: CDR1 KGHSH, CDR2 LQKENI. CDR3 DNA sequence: TGTGCCAGCTCCCCGAAAGGACTAGCGGGAGGCACCGGGGAGCTGTTTTTT. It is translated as CASSPKGLAGGTGELFF.

The CDR3 loop is CASSRLETQYF. DNA of the CDR3: TGTGCCAGCAGCCGACTAGAGACCCAGTACTTC. This sequence joins TRBV7-9 and TRBJ2-5; D is uncertain. The V gene lost 5 bases and the J gene lost 4 bases, with 5 bases spanning the gap. CDR1 and CDR2 from the germline V gene are SEHNR and FQNEAQ (reference sequence). The CDR3 sequence is 11 residues long.

The DNA of the CDR3 is TGCGCCAGCAGCTCCGGGACAGGGAAACTTGAGCAGTTCTTC. Encoded protein: CASSSGTGKLEQFF. The chain uses TRBV5-1 and TRBJ2-1; 9 bases line up with TRBD1. The CDR3 is 14 amino acids. The trim removed 3 bases at V and 9 bases at J, leaving 7 bases unmatched. Germline loops: CDR1 SGHRS, CDR2 YFSETQ.